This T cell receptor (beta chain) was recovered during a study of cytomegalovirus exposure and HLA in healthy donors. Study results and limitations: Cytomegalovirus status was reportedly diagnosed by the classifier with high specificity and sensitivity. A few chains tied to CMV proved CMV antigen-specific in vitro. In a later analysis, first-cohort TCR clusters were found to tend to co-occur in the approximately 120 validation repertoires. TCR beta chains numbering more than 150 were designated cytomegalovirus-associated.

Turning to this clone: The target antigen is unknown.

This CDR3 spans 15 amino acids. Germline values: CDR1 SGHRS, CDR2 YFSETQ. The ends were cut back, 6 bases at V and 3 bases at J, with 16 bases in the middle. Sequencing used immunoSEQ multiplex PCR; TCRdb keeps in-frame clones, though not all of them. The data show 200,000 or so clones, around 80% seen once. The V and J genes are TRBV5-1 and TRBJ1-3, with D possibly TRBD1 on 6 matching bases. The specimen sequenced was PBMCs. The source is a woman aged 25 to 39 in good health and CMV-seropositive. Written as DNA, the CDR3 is TGCGCCAGCACCCTGAGTACAGGGAGTGGAAACACCATATATTTT. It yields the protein CASTLSTGSGNTIYF.